This T cell receptor (beta chain) was documented in a study of T cell responses to AZD1222 COVID-19 vaccine. This clone was seen just once. This CDR3 has 11 residues. Only in-frame clones appear in the TCRdb table, and some are missing; sequencing was by immunoSEQ multiplex PCR. The sample yields 75,000 to 90,000 clones, about 83% seen once. This TCR was recovered from an adult in good health. This sequence joins TRBV21-1 and TRBJ2-7; TRBD1, the D gene given by the table, was not confirmed from the DNA. TRBV21-1 is termed a pseudogene. The specimen was peripheral blood, collected on day 0 of AZD1222 vaccination. The CDR3 DNA is TGTGCCAGCAGAATATGCACAGGGTCGAACTTC. Translating gives CASRICTGSNF.